This T cell receptor beta chain was recovered during a study of identical twins. Study findings and constraints: Abundant cord blood beta clonotypes carried fewer insertions; memory repertoires showed none.

The CDR3 sequence is 13 residues long. The germline CDR1 and CDR2 sequences are SGHTA and FQGNSA. V lost 1 base and J lost 4, with 8 bases in between. There are a few counts of this clonotype. Its antigen is currently unknown. TCRdb redid the calling of the 5' RACE reads with MiXCR, one entry per CDR3 protein. This table has around 670,000 distinct CDR3 sequences, roughly 6% appearing once. The TCR sequence derives from a man younger than 35 in good health. Sequencing input: naive T cells sorted from blood. The genes are TRBV7-2 and TRBJ2-7; D gene unclear. In nucleotides, the CDR3 is TGTGCCAGCAGCTTAGTGGCAAAGTACGAGCAGTACTTC. Amino acid sequence: CASSLVAKYEQYF.